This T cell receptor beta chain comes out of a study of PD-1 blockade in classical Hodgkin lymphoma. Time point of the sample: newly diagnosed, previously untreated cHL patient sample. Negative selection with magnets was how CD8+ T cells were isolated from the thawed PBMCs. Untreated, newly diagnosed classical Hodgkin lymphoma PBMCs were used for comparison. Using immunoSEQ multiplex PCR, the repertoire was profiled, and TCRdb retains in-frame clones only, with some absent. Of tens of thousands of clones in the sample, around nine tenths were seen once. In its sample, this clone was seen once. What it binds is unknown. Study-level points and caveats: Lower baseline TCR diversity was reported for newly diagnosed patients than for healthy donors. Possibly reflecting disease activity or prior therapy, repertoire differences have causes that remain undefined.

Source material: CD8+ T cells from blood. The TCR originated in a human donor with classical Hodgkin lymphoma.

CDR3 sequence (DNA): TGCGCCAGCAGCCAAGAAGGTTCCGGGTTTGAGGGAGGGCCTCACAATGAGCAGTTCTTC. Its translation: CASSQEGSGFEGGPHNEQFF. The genes are TRBV4-1 and TRBJ2-1; 7 nucleotides align to TRBD2. Germline V gene sequence: CDR1 MGHRA, CDR2 YSYEKL. J gave up 5 bases and V 0 bases, and 19 bases lay outside the gene matches. This CDR3 region has 20 residues.